Described below is a single T cell receptor (beta chain) sequence and its context. Its antigen remains undetermined. Per-base quality was not reported, and no clone a single base away is much larger than it. This record belongs to a study of cytomegalovirus exposure and HLA in healthy donors (dated by TCRdb to 2016 to 2017). As for the study more broadly: According to an earlier analysis of a few hundred of the donors, some 180 million T cells yielded 100 million or so unique TCR beta sequences and 276 Gb of sequence data. All discovery cohort repertoires had been generated on a single sequencing platform. In a later genetic analysis, genome-wide SNP genotypes for 398 of the 666 donors were used, and that subset was treated as a discovery cohort. A separate validation cohort of about 110 different subjects was used in addition to the approximately 700-subject first cohort. In the later analysis, no new phenotypic data were used to find candidate immune exposures; instead, reliance was placed on TCR beta sequences and their occurrence across donors. To predict cytomegalovirus infection status, the study combined high-throughput TCR immunosequencing, statistical association of individual TCRs with disease status, and machine learning. Among about 410 genotyped donors of the cohort, an average of approximately 240,000 unique TCR beta nucleotide sequences was sequenced per donor, of which 15% to 20% were non-productive. Of the roughly 400 genotyped donors, approximately 81% were placed in the genetic ancestry cluster associated with self-reported Caucasian donors. Because of strong linkage in the cohort, four to six DR-DQ haplotypes were treated as single units for association and clustering. The study used immunosequencing to profile the T cell repertoires of 600 to 850 subjects and linked those repertoires to cytomegalovirus serostatus. The aim of the study was to test whether cataloging public T cell receptors could identify signatures of past pathogen exposure. Donor age, sex, ethnicity and CMV serostatus were compiled alongside the repertoire data. HLA typing covered class I and class II loci at four-digit resolution. To study patterns of TCR occurrence, a later analysis re-analyzed previously published TCR beta repertoires from several hundred donors and added high-resolution HLA genotyping. Roughly 310 gigabases of sequencing data and 78 million or so unique TCR sequences were included in an early release covering about 600 HLA-typed donors. In an earlier analysis of over 550 of the donors, high-throughput TCR beta sequencing was used to judge whether each TCR beta V gene segment behaved as functional or pseudogenic. The number of typed donors differed by locus: about 620-640 for A, B, C, DRB1 and DQB1; 522 for DQA1; some 610 for DPA1; and about 450 for DPB1. Study-wide conclusions, independent of this receptor: Strong co-occurrence of HLA alleles, especially DR and DQ, made assigning TCR associations to individual alleles difficult. A further reported finding was that TCR beta sequences accurately predicted the HLA-A and HLA-B alleles for most subjects in the first cohort. Only TCR beta chains were sequenced in this cohort, and the absence of alpha or paired-chain data limited detectable features. A later genetic analysis associated a missense DCLRE1C variant with V-gene and J-gene trimming of TCR beta chains, and an independent cohort replicated the association. Presence/absence analyses assumed roughly uniform sequencing depth across donors, an assumption that may not hold. A later analysis associated 16,951 TCR beta sequences with specific HLA alleles at a false discovery rate of 0.05. In a later analysis, the rate of TCR association differed among HLA loci, with DRB1 alleles having the most associated TCRs and HLA-C alleles having the fewest. A cluster of highly shared sequence variants was judged likely to represent a technical artifact of the sequencing pipeline. Because counts were too low, seventeen rarely observed V segments, including chromosome 9 orphons, were excluded from the earlier analysis of under 650 of the donors. In a later analysis, most CMV-associated TCR beta chains were found to appear HLA-restricted, with HLA associations seemingly driven largely by CMV exposure. Some IMGT-functional V segments, including TRBV6-2 and TRBV6-3, could not be distinguished by the 87-base-pair reads and were therefore excluded. According to the authors, the approach could potentially be generalized to other disease states and immunological phenotypes. In vitro tests confirmed that a few of the cytomegalovirus-associated TCR beta chains recognize cytomegalovirus antigens. Linkage disequilibrium might explain the correlated functional status among segregating V segments, but an unknown experimental factor could not be ruled out. In the study, about 150 TCR beta chains were listed as associated with cytomegalovirus. In a later analysis, HLA-associated TCR beta chains showed more clonal expansion and lower generation probabilities than non-associated chains that were equally common. In both the original and validation cohorts, the classifier was reported to diagnose cytomegalovirus status with high specificity and sensitivity. In a later genetic analysis, fewer N-insertions in productive TCRs were reported among donors in an Asian-associated ancestry cluster than the roughly 700-donor mean. In an earlier analysis of about 600 of the donors, most TCR beta V segments appeared in productive rearrangements about 87% or about 30% of the time, broadly matching IMGT annotations. Across donors, most TCR sequences were observed very rarely, whereas some public TCRs were present in many individuals. Because HLA typing was unavailable for some donors at each locus, only the typed subset was used in association tests. Immune exposure information for the cohort was limited to CMV serostatus. A later analysis reported that several top co-occurrence clusters appeared linked to parvovirus B19, influenza, CMV and Epstein-Barr virus.

The cohort was made up of approximately 670 healthy bone marrow donors. At the time of sampling, every cohort member was nominally healthy, though immune exposures that went unrecorded were likely present. The donor was CMV seropositive and was included in the group of approximately 300 seropositive cohort members. Each donor provided a peripheral blood sample, and peripheral blood mononuclear cells were used for TCR beta sequencing. The Qiagen DNeasy Blood Extraction Kit was used to extract genomic DNA from the blood cell samples. V loses 1 base, J loses 3 bases, and the germline ends lie 6 bases apart. Including the terminal cysteine and phenylalanine, the CDR3 comprises 13 residues. Of all the DNA, just the CDR3 is kept, 39 bases in frame from base 1. CDR1 SNHLY and CDR2 FYNNEI were looked up in the germline V gene. Libraries came from the immunoSEQ multiplex PCR assay. A mixture of 60 forward primers for TCR Vbeta segments and 13 reverse primers for TCR Jbeta segments was used in the multiplex PCR. The CDR3 region of rearranged TCR beta genes was amplified from genomic DNA with a multiplex PCR assay. Amplified TCR beta libraries were sequenced as 87-base-pair reads on the Illumina HiSeq System. The source study handled its data this way. A later analysis counted about 82 million unique TCR beta chains across the approximately 700 repertoires, and some 11 million of these chains were shared by at least two donors. A nearest-neighbor algorithm error-corrected the raw reads and collapsed the reads into unique sequences, merging closely related sequences to remove PCR and sequencing errors. To assign V, D and J gene segments, CDR3 sequences were aligned to IMGT reference sequences. For a sequence to be retained, a match of at least six nucleotides to both a V gene segment and a J gene segment was required. Rearrangements were called productive when the CDR3 lacked stop codons and stayed in frame with V and J; all others were non-productive. CDR3 was defined according to IMGT convention as the region running from the second conserved V-encoded cysteine to the conserved J-encoded phenylalanine. The earlier analysis of roughly 590 of the donors excluded any sequence lacking an unambiguous match to a single V gene segment. An earlier analysis of just under 600 of the donors called V segments functional above 56.7% productive rearrangements and segregating when the between-donor standard deviation exceeded 5%. To diagnose cytomegalovirus status from the catalog of TCR beta chain sequences, a statistical classification framework was built. In a later analysis, V and J genes were assigned by comparing TCR nucleotide sequences against IMGT/GENE-DB human TR gene sequences. A later analysis assigned CDR3 sequences and most-parsimonious VDJ recombination scenarios with the TCRdist pipeline. In a later analysis, each TCR beta chain was defined by its CDR3 amino acid sequence together with its V-gene family, and reads lacking a unique V-gene family were excluded. To address suspected cross-contamination and a sequencing artifact, a later analysis removed around 590 highly shared, low-generation-probability nucleotide sequences. In a later analysis, a clonal expansion index for each public chain was calculated from normalized within-repertoire ranks of inferred template counts. Generation probabilities in a later analysis came from a VDJ recombination model fitted to out-of-frame rearrangements, and those results were checked against IGoR. In a later analysis, TCR-TCR, TCR-HLA and TCR-CMV co-occurrence was scored with hypergeometric tests, and a repertoire-size bias correction was applied to TCR pairs. In a later analysis, false discovery rates were estimated by permuting HLA or CMV assignments 20 times. In a later analysis, co-occurring TCRs were grouped using DBSCAN, with TCRdist sequence similarity added in when clustering inside HLA-allele-positive subsets. Repertoires with fewer than 30,000 or more than 120,000 public chains, plus five repertoires with anomalous nucleotide sharing, were excluded from co-occurrence clustering. TCRdb limited this immuneACCESS table to in-frame rearrangements with V and J called. A share of clones is missing; checked studies link under half to unresolved V genes, and the rest is unexplained. The D gene and trimming were derived from the DNA, and the V and J assignments and clone size from that table. In all, the sample holds 150,000 to 200,000 clones, and around 70% of those were seen once. The ten largest clones take up 4.7% of the sample.

This TCR was recovered from a young man in good health and CMV-seropositive. The rearrangement combines TRBV2 with TRBJ1-1, with the D gene call left open. Sequencing used PBMCs. The nucleotide sequence is given as TGTGCCAGCAGTGAAGGGAGGGACACTGAAGCTTTCTTT. This gives the protein CASSEGRDTEAFF.